This TCR beta chain was recovered during a study of T cells in Graves' hyperthyroidism and ophthalmopathy. TCR beta CDR3 regions were amplified from RNA. The HTBI set primed first-round TCR CDR3 RT-PCR. TCRdb reprocessed the multiplex PCR reads via MiXCR and lists one record per CDR3 protein. In the table there are around 600,000 distinct CDR3 sequences, 13% to 15% of which are singletons. V lost 5 bases and J lost 5, with 9 bases in between. Germline V CDR1 and CDR2: MNHEY, SMNVEV (reference sequence). The CDR3 spans 13 residues. Sequencing was carried out using blood. The source is a woman in her late teens or twenties with Graves' ophthalmopathy. This sequence joins TRBV27 and TRBJ2-2; D is unresolved. DNA of the CDR3: TGTGCCAGCAGTCCGGAGTGGACCGGGGAGCTGTTTTTT. It specifies CASSPEWTGELFF.